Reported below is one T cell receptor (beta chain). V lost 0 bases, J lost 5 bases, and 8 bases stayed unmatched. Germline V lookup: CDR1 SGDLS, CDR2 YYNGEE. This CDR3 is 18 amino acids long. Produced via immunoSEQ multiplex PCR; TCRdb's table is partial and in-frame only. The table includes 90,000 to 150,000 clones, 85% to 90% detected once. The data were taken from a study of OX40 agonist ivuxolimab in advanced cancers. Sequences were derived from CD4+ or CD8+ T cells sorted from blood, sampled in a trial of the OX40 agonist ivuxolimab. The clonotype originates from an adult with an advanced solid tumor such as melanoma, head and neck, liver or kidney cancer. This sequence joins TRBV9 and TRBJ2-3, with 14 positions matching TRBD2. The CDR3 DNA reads TGTGCCAGCAGCGTAGGGACTAGCGGGAGGCGCGTCTTAGATACGCAGTATTTT. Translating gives CASSVGTSGRRVLDTQYF.